Below are 5 T cell receptor beta chains sequenced from a single sample in a study of shared clonotypes between healthy human individuals. Assay: immunoSEQ multiplex PCR; the TCRdb copy retains only in-frame clones and omits some. The repertoire holds a few million clones, almost 96% seen once, with about 0.13% in the top ten. Source material: naive CD4+ T cells sorted from blood. Subset defined: CD45RA+ positively selected. The receptors originated from a man aged 18 to 29 in good health.

The V and J genes are TRBV30 and TRBJ1-1; D ambiguous. V shed 8 bases and J shed 10 bases, with 20 bases lying between them. The germline V gene encodes CDR1 GTSNPN and CDR2 SVGIG (reference sequence). This CDR3 comprises 12 residues. CDR3: CAREGGVFGAFF. CDR3 nucleotide sequence: TGTGCCAGGGAGGGTGGGGTTTTTGGAGCTTTCTTT.

CDR3 in amino acids: CASSPGTDSSYEQYF. The DNA for the CDR3 is TGTGCCAGCAGCCCCGGGACAGACAGCTCCTACGAGCAGTACTTC. The V call is TRBV11-2, the J call TRBJ2-7; 7 bases agree with TRBD1. CDR1 SGHAT and CDR2 FQNNGV come from the germline V gene. The CDR3 covers 15 residues. V was pared by 5 bases and J by 0 bases, with 7 bases of the junction left unmatched.

The chain carries TRBV28 and TRBJ2-7; D possibly corresponds to TRBD2 (6 bases). V lost 1 base and J 3 bases, leaving 13 bases between the germline ends. CDR1 and CDR2 (germline): MDHEN, SYDVKM. This CDR3 contains 15 residues. The CDR3 spells CASSLLPGSGYEQYF. CDR3 sequence (DNA): TGTGCCAGCAGTTTATTACCCGGGAGCGGCTACGAGCAGTACTTC.

The J gene is TRBJ2-7, the V gene TRBV27; 9 bases line up with TRBD1. The CDR3 covers 14 residues. Trimming at V came to 7 bases and at J to 5 bases, leaving 9 bases not matched to a gene. The germline V gene has CDR1 MNHEY and CDR2 SMNVEV (reference sequence). This CDR3 is CASNQQGAQNEQYF. The CDR3, as DNA: TGTGCCAGCAATCAACAGGGGGCGCAGAACGAGCAGTACTTC.

The CDR3 here is CASSSRDRLNTEAFF. As DNA, the CDR3 is TGTGCCAGCAGCTCCAGAGACAGATTGAACACTGAAGCTTTCTTT. The chain carries TRBV9 and TRBJ1-1; weak D call: TRBD1 (5 bases). Trimming took 4 bases from V and 0 from J, leaving 13 bases between them. Germline V CDR1 and CDR2: SGDLS, YYNGEE. The CDR3 has 15 residues.